The present T cell receptor (beta chain) was sequenced within a study of PD-1 blockade in classical Hodgkin lymphoma. Study-wide points: Relapsed/refractory patients reportedly had the lowest baseline TCR diversity, below newly diagnosed patients, who were below healthy donors. The repertoire differences lack a defined cause, possibly disease activity or prior therapy.

The data were produced by immunoSEQ multiplex PCR, yet TCRdb's version contains in-frame clones alone and is incomplete. Of about 21,000 clones in the sample, roughly 94% were seen once. J gave up 2 bases and V 4 bases, and 11 bases lay outside the gene matches. CDR1 is SGHTA and CDR2 is FQGNSA in the germline V gene. The CDR3 loop spans 17 amino acids. Time point described: newly diagnosed, previously untreated cHL patient sample. This clone was recorded once. The antigen is not known. The clonotype comes from a human donor with classical Hodgkin lymphoma. The sample consisted of peripheral blood mononuclear cells (PBMCs). This sequence joins TRBV7-2 and TRBJ2-1, with 7 bases lining up with TRBD2. The CDR3 here is CASSSLILAETYNEQFF. The CDR3, as DNA: TGTGCCAGCAGCTCCCTAATCCTAGCGGAGACCTACAATGAGCAGTTCTTC.